The next 29 T cell receptor beta chains were all read from a single sample in a study of response to subunit inactivated influenza vaccine. TCRdb used MiXCR to reprocess the RT-PCR reads, holding one entry per CDR3 protein. The sample gives more than 700,000 distinct CDR3 sequences, 21% of which show up once; roughly 10% is in the top ten. The sequences come from PBMCs from blood, collected around 5 days after vaccination. The receptors originated from a middle-aged man who received an inactivated influenza vaccine.

This clonotype was seen a handful of times. This chain connects TRBV29-1 to TRBJ2-7; 7 nucleotides line up with TRBD1. The CDR3 is 13 residues long. The V and J ends lost 7 bases and 3 bases, in that order; junction bases with no gene match: 9. Germline lookup yields CDR1 SQVTM and CDR2 ANQGSEA. CDR3 nucleotides: TGCAGCGCTCTACAGGGGTCGGTCTACGAGCAGTACTTC. It translates to CSALQGSVYEQYF.

This clonotype occurred a few times. The DNA of the CDR3 is TGTGCCAGCAGCTTAGCCCCAGTGAGCGGGGAGCTGTTTTTT. Translated, it gives CASSLAPVSGELFF. This rearrangement joins TRBV7-2 to TRBJ2-2; D is unclear. This CDR3 spans 14 amino acids. V dropped 0 bases and J dropped 7 bases, with 9 bases sitting between them. The V gene's germline CDR1 is SGHTA and CDR2 FQGNSA.

As regards this clonotype: Being one base from a much bigger clone, this may be a read error. The CDR3 does not close with the conserved phenylalanine or tryptophan, likely indicating a read error. The chain joins TRBV12-3 or TRBV12-4 to TRBJ2-7, with a possible D match to TRBD1 (6 bases). V dropped 6 bases and J dropped 5 bases, with 11 bases sitting between them. This CDR3 comprises 12 residues. CDR3 DNA sequence: TGTGCCAGCAGCCACGGGACAAACGAGCAGTACTCC. Its protein product is CASSHGTNEQYS.

The table lists this clonotype with a few counts. J is TRBJ2-5 and V is TRBV5-1, with TRBD2 as a possible D gene (6 bases). CDR1 SGHRS and CDR2 YFSETQ come from the germline V gene. Deletions cut 2 bases from V and 6 bases from J, with 11 bases between. There are 13 residues in the CDR3. This chain's CDR3 is CASSLPGRKTQYF. In DNA form, the CDR3 reads TGCGCCAGCAGCTTACCAGGGAGGAAGACCCAGTACTTC.

The chain recombines TRBV27 with TRBJ2-1; TRBD2 is a possible D gene (7 bases). CDR1 and CDR2 from the germline V gene are MNHEY and SMNVEV (reference sequence). This CDR3 is 14 amino acids long. V was pared by 6 bases and J by 7 bases, with 16 bases between. The CDR3 sequence is CASRARGAINEQFF. The CDR3 coding sequence is TGTGCCAGCAGGGCCCGGGGGGCGATTAATGAGCAGTTCTTC.

V is TRBV5-1 and J is TRBJ1-2, with 7 bases identical to TRBD1. The CDR3 consists of 15 residues. V shed 4 bases, J shed 8 bases, and the junction held 14 bases outside the gene matches. Germline V CDR1 and CDR2: SGHRS, YFSETQ. The CDR3 loop reads CASSARQGSTGGYTF. The DNA for the CDR3 is TGCGCCAGCAGCGCCCGACAGGGATCGACGGGCGGCTACACCTTC.

Only a few counts were recorded for this clonotype. The CDR3 DNA follows: TGTGCCAGCAGTTACGTAGGGGAAAGGGAGACCCAGTACTTC. Translating gives CASSYVGERETQYF. The gene calls are TRBV6-5 and TRBJ2-5, with D perhaps TRBD1 (5 bases). The V gene's germline CDR1 is MNHEY and CDR2 SVGAGI. The V end lost 2 bases, the J end lost 5 bases, and 12 bases lay between the germline ends. The CDR3 loop spans 14 amino acids.

There are a few counts of this clonotype. This chain connects TRBV12-3 or TRBV12-4 to TRBJ2-5; D may match TRBD1 or TRBD2 (5 bases each). The CDR3 spans 14 residues. The V and J ends lost 5 bases and 7 bases respectively, with 17 bases between them. As DNA, the CDR3 is TGTGCCAGCAGTCTAGTCCCGGGACCCAGGACCCAGTACTTC. This encodes CASSLVPGPRTQYF.

This clonotype showed up just a few times. The chain carries TRBV10-3 and TRBJ1-1; 7 nucleotides align to TRBD1. Trimming removed 6 bases from V and 1 base from J; junction bases left unmatched: 5. This CDR3 is built from 14 residues. Germline values: CDR1 ENHRY, CDR2 SYGVKD. CDR3: CAIREGARNTEAFF. CDR3 nucleotide sequence: TGTGCCATCAGGGAGGGGGCACGGAACACTGAAGCTTTCTTT.

V usage is TRBV18 and J usage is TRBJ2-1, with 7 bases lining up with TRBD1. J gave up 8 bases and V 1 base, and 2 bases lay outside the gene matches. This CDR3 region has 13 residues. Germline assignment: CDR1 KGHSH and CDR2 LQKENI. Here the CDR3 reads CASSPLGTDEQFF. The CDR3 DNA sequence: TGTGCCAGCTCACCACTTGGGACAGATGAGCAGTTCTTC.

The chain employs TRBV2 and TRBJ1-5; D might be TRBD1 (5 bases). The V gene lost 8 bases and the J gene lost 9 bases, with 14 bases spanning the gap. This CDR3 contains 12 residues. In germline, CDR1 is SNHLY, CDR2 FYNNEI. The CDR3 loop is CASGGRPWPQHF. The CDR3 DNA reads as TGTGCCAGCGGGGGACGGCCATGGCCCCAGCATTTT.

This clonotype was detected a few times. The chain employs TRBV30 and TRBJ2-7, with TRBD1 matching over 7 bases. This CDR3 spans 14 amino acids. Trimming took 5 bases from V and 2 from J; bases not matched to a gene: 9. Germline loops: CDR1 GTSNPN, CDR2 SVGIG (reference sequence). CDR3 in DNA: TGTGCCTGGCGAGCTCCGGGACAGACCTACGAGCAGTACTTC. It codes for CAWRAPGQTYEQYF. Filled out from reference TRBV30 and TRBJ2-7, the complete variable domain reads SQTIHQWPATLVQPVGSPLSLECTVEGTSNPNLYWYRQAAGRGLQLLFYSVGIGQISSEVPQNLSASRPQDRQFILSSKKLLLSDSGFYLCAWRAPGQTYEQYFGPGTRLTVT.

The CDR3 coding sequence is TGCGCCAGCAGCTTGGTGGTAGCGGGAGGCACCGGGGAGCTGTTTTTT. Its translation: CASSLVVAGGTGELFF. The rearrangement joins TRBV5-1 to TRBJ2-2; 10 bases agree with TRBD2. The CDR3 has 16 amino acids. Germline V gene lookup returns CDR1 SGHRS and CDR2 YFSETQ. V lost 0 bases to trimming and J lost 4 bases; unmatched junction nucleotides: 3.

J is TRBJ1-2 and V is TRBV6-2 or TRBV6-3; a weak D match, TRBD1 (5 bases). V was shortened by 2 bases and J by 2 bases, with 12 bases between the two germline ends. The CDR3 length is 15 residues. Germline V gives CDR1 MNHEY, CDR2 SVGEGT. This CDR3 is CASSYRDSRNYGYTF. The CDR3, as DNA: TGTGCCAGCAGTTACCGGGACTCTCGGAACTATGGCTACACCTTC.

The chain combines TRBV18 with TRBJ2-7, with 7 positions matching TRBD2. The CDR3 runs 15 residues. J gave up 5 bases and V 6 bases, and 13 bases lay outside the gene matches. Germline V lookup: CDR1 KGHSH, CDR2 LQKENI. The CDR3 DNA reads TGTGCCAGCTCGGTCACTAGCGCTCCGTCCCACGAGCAGTACTTC. Protein sequence: CASSVTSAPSHEQYF.

The chain has TRBV7-8 and TRBJ2-7; 7 bases map to TRBD1. V shed 2 bases and J 4 bases; nucleotides not matched to a gene: 11. This CDR3 region has 16 residues. Germline V gene lookup returns CDR1 SGHVS and CDR2 FQNEAQ. The CDR3 protein is CASSLTFNYRGYEQYF. In DNA form, the CDR3 reads TGTGCCAGCAGCTTAACTTTTAATTACAGGGGTTACGAGCAGTACTTC.

This clonotype has a handful of counts. The V gene is TRBV20-1, the J gene TRBJ2-4, with a weak D call TRBD1 (6 bases). The CDR3 contains 17 residues. Germline CDR1 and CDR2: DFQATT and SNEGSKA (reference sequence). Trimming left V 0 bases short and J 0 bases short, with 15 bases between. CDR3 protein: CSARDPWQGIAKNIQYF. The CDR3 nucleotides read TGCAGTGCTAGAGATCCGTGGCAGGGGATAGCCAAAAACATTCAGTACTTC.

The rearrangement joins TRBV21-1 to TRBJ2-7; the table's D gene call, TRBD1, was not cross checked with the DNA. TRBV21-1 has pseudogene status. This CDR3 is 17 amino acids long. This CDR3 reads CASSKDSGTPARYEQYF. CDR3 nucleotides: TGTGCCAGCAGCAAAGACTCCGGGACCCCAGCGCGCTACGAGCAGTACTTC.

This clonotype has more than one count but fewer than ten. J is TRBJ2-1 and V is TRBV5-1; no clear D. This CDR3 is 13 amino acids long. Trimming stripped 4 bases from V and 7 bases from J, with 12 bases between. The germline V gene has CDR1 SGHRS and CDR2 YFSETQ. The CDR3 region is CASSASPRNEQFF. As DNA, the CDR3 is TGCGCCAGCAGCGCCTCGCCTAGGAATGAGCAGTTCTTC.

DNA of the CDR3: TGTGCCAGCAGTGTTGGACTAGCTCTGTACACCGGGGAGCTGTTTTTT. Its translation is CASSVGLALYTGELFF. The J gene is TRBJ2-2, the V gene TRBV2; 8 bases match TRBD2. Germline CDR1 SNHLY, CDR2 FYNNEI. The CDR3 is made up of 16 amino acids. V was pared by 4 bases and J by 3 bases, with 7 bases of the junction left unmatched.

The rearrangement links TRBV7-2 to TRBJ2-3; D gene ambiguous. V was shortened by 0 bases and J by 8 bases, with 12 bases between the two germline ends. Germline CDR1 and CDR2: SGHTA and FQGNSA. The CDR3 is 14 residues long. The DNA for the CDR3 is TGTGCCAGCAGCTTAGCGCCTTCGGGCGTTACGCAGTATTTT. It translates to CASSLAPSGVTQYF. The full variable domain, in which reference TRBV7-2 and TRBJ2-3 provide the parts outside the CDR3, is GAGVSQSPSNKVTEKGKDVELRCDPISGHTALYWYRQSLGQGLEFLIYFQGNSAPDKSGLPSDRFSAERTGGSVSTLTIQRTQQEDSAVYLCASSLAPSGVTQYFGPGTRLTVL.

This clonotype was seen only a few times. The chain combines TRBV3-1 with TRBJ2-1, with D possibly being TRBD1 or TRBD2 (5 bases each). This CDR3 has 16 amino acids. Deletions cut 1 base from V and 9 bases from J, with 19 bases between. Germline V CDR1 and CDR2: LGHDT, YNNKEL (reference sequence). CDR3 DNA: TGTGCCAGCAGCCAAGTGAGGGGAGTTTCGCTGGGTGAGCAGTTCTTC. Protein sequence: CASSQVRGVSLGEQFF.

This clonotype was counted a few times. The V call is TRBV5-1, the J call TRBJ2-5, with 8 bases identical to TRBD1. Losses at the gene ends were 3 bases for V and 1 base for J; bases not matched to a gene: 2. CDR1 and CDR2 from the germline V gene are SGHRS and YFSETQ. This CDR3 contains 14 residues. The CDR3 protein is CASSWGTGQETQYF. Here the CDR3 DNA reads TGCGCCAGCAGCTGGGGGACAGGCCAAGAGACCCAGTACTTC.

The sample holds a few counts of this clonotype. V gene TRBV28 combines with J gene TRBJ1-1; D unresolved. The CDR3 consists of 13 residues. CDR1 is MDHEN and CDR2 is SYDVKM in the germline V gene. Trimming shortened V by 7 bases and J by 8 bases, and 17 bases separated the two germline ends. CDR3 amino acids: CASTPLRTPEAFF. CDR3 sequence (DNA): TGTGCCAGCACCCCCCTGAGGACGCCAGAAGCTTTCTTT.

This clonotype was seen more than once but under ten times. V gene TRBV11-2 combines with J gene TRBJ2-1; 11 positions match TRBD2. V shed 2 bases, J shed 7 bases, and the junction held 7 bases outside the gene matches. The CDR3 has 16 amino acids. Germline V CDR1 and CDR2: SGHAT, FQNNGV. The CDR3 region has the DNA TGTGCCAGCAGCTTAATGTTCCTAGCGGGAGGTAATGAGCAGTTCTTC. It specifies CASSLMFLAGGNEQFF.

The CDR3 reads CASSTDMNTEAFF. In DNA form, the CDR3 reads TGTGCCAGCTCGACAGACATGAACACTGAAGCTTTCTTT. The chain uses TRBV18 and TRBJ1-1, with a weak D call TRBD1 (5 bases). Trimming stripped 6 bases from V and 0 bases from J, with 8 bases between. The CDR3 is 13 amino acids. Germline V CDR1 and CDR2: KGHSH, LQKENI.

This clonotype was detected a few times. The CDR3 loop is CASSLGYRIYNEQFF. The CDR3 nucleotides read TGTGCCAGCAGCTTAGGATACAGGATATACAATGAGCAGTTCTTC. The chain recombines TRBV7-2 with TRBJ2-1, with D tentatively TRBD1 (5 bases). Trimming removed 1 base from V and 4 bases from J, with 11 bases in between. The germline V gene encodes CDR1 SGHTA and CDR2 FQGNSA. The length of the CDR3 is 15 residues.

This clonotype was counted ten times or more. The chain carries TRBV20-1 and TRBJ2-4, with 7 nucleotides matching TRBD1. V dropped 5 bases and J dropped 1; count of bases not matched to a gene: 11. The germline gives CDR1 DFQATT, CDR2 SNEGSKA (reference sequence). The CDR3 length is 16 residues. The chain's CDR3 is CSADRAAMVAKNIQYF. In DNA form, the CDR3 reads TGCAGTGCTGACAGGGCAGCTATGGTGGCCAAAAACATTCAGTACTTC.

The chain combines TRBV4-2 with TRBJ2-2, with 11 nucleotides matching TRBD2. Trimming removed 2 bases from V and 5 bases from J; junction bases left unmatched: 7. Germline CDR1 reads LGHNA; CDR2 reads YNFKEQ. The CDR3 loop spans 17 amino acids. The CDR3 sequence is CASSQKVLAGETGELFF. The CDR3, as DNA: TGTGCCAGCAGCCAAAAAGTACTAGCGGGAGAAACCGGGGAGCTGTTTTTT.